The following is a T cell receptor beta chain sequence with its context. This clonotype has a count of ten or more. This receptor's antigen is unknown. One junction end does not reproduce the germline sequence, and a read error may be involved. This entry is derived from a study of T cell repertoires in cytomegalovirus infection (dated by TCRdb to about 2019). About the study as a whole: Alongside well-studied HLA-B-restricted epitopes, the peptide stimulations were aimed at recently identified HLA-C-restricted CMV epitopes, whose presentation resists viral immunomodulation. Because public TCR beta signatures pointed to carriage of CMV infection together with the matching HLA type, the HLA type of each donor mattered for the analysis.

General findings and caveats noted by the study authors: In both this cohort and an independent roughly 330-donor cohort, the cumulative frequency of public TCR beta family members distinguished carriers of CMV infection plus the relevant HLA type. The ex vivo response was dominated by HLA-C-restricted CMV-specific TCR beta clonotypes, which also provided the single most frequent clonotype in two of eight donors.

The germline V gene (reference sequence) gives CDR1 as SSHAT and CDR2 as FNYEAQ. Counted from cysteine to phenylalanine, this CDR3 has 13 amino acids. The CDR3 DNA has 39 bases and is translated from base 1. Sequenced on an Illumina HiSeq 1500. The raw public reads went through TCRdb reprocessing: fastp at Q25, MiXCR clone calling, in-frame beta chains kept. Every entry covers one CDR3 protein and lists the most common genes and DNA from its rows. This sample has about a million distinct CDR3 sequences in its table, and around 32% of those were observed once. 13% of the sample goes to the ten largest clones. According to the study, the label for this sample's treatment or condition signals: in vitro stimulation with specific CMV peptide epitopes to enrich CMV-specific T cells.

The TCR comes from a human donor in good health (CMV status not recorded). Some clones in this sample may be carry-over from other donors' samples. The input for sequencing was cultured CD8+ T cells from PBMCs, taken from culture after CMV antigen stimulation. In this chain, TRBV7-7 is recombined with TRBJ2-3; a confident D gene designation cannot be given. The sequence in DNA is TGTGCTAGCAGCTTTTCGTTAGCAGATACGCAGTATTTT. Its coded protein is CASSFSLADTQYF.